The entry that follows covers one T cell receptor beta chain sequence. The CDR3 sequence is 14 residues long. Between the trimmed V and J ends, which lost 1 base and 9 bases, there was a span of 13 bases. Germline values: CDR1 LGHNA, CDR2 YNFKEQ. Libraries were prepared by immunoSEQ multiplex PCR; TCRdb keeps only in-frame clonotypes and omits some of them. The data hold roughly 80,000 clones, with approximately 91% observed a single time. This sample was taken from a study of technical replicates of blood from a handful of donors. V and J are TRBV4-2 and TRBJ2-1; D not resolved. Material: T cells isolated from PBMCs. This clonotype was sampled from a human donor in good health. The DNA of the CDR3 is TGTGCCAGCAGCCAAGTTAAGGAGAGGCGTGAGCAGTTCTTC. As protein: CASSQVKERREQFF.